This T cell receptor (beta chain) was observed in a study of blood T cell repertoires in COVID-19 (TCRdb year 2020). For the wider study: Samples covering the acute and convalescent phases of COVID-19 were provided by collaborators in the United States, Italy and Spain. The material from the prospective study consisted of cDNA or gDNA derived from T cells, B-cell-depleted T cells, or PBMCs. Subjects who had been exposed to COVID-19, were actively infected with it, or had recovered from it provided the deeply sampled blood TCRbeta repertoires that made up the dataset. The repertoires were released in a freely available public database meant as a resource for research on the immune response to SARS-CoV-2. Samples came from the ongoing ImmuneRACE study (first 160 participants) plus 1,254 subjects from 6 global collaborators. A de-identified subject ID, COVID-19 status, age in years and sex were almost always included in the sample metadata. Where HLA class I and class II types were available, the types were taken from metadata supplied by the sample provider, not from assay-based typing. The study at large found these results: The amount of clinical and demographic metadata varied by source and participant and was provided uncurated.

The junction shows trimming of 4 bases on V and 0 bases on J, and the gene matches do not reach 5 bases of it. The CDR1 and CDR2 encoded by the germline V gene are LGHNA and YNFKEQ. The CDR3 runs 15 residues from the cysteine to the phenylalanine. The retained sequence is limited to the CDR3, 45 bases, with the frame set at the first base. TCRbeta CDR3 regions were amplified from genomic DNA using the immunoSEQ Assay, a bias-controlled multiplex PCR. As for the original processing: Within the assay, amplification of reference gene primers was used to estimate how many nucleated cells each sample contained. To quantify the absolute abundance of each unique TCRbeta CDR3 rearrangement, sequence reads were collapsed and filtered. Productive Simpson clonality was computed per sample as the square root of Simpson's diversity index over productive rearrangements. TCRdb holds this immuneACCESS table with in-frame rearrangements only. Some clones are missing; in checked studies, unresolved V genes explain under half, and the rest has no known cause. For V, J and clone size, that table is used; D and trimming come from the DNA. The sample table contains some 120,000 clones; only one count was recorded for around 87% of them. 3.5% to 4.5% of the sample is held by the ten biggest clonotypes.

As concerns this clone: Its antigen is unknown. The sample holds no much larger clone one base away, and base qualities are not on file.

Each collaborating institution followed its own protocols to collect whole blood in K2EDTA tubes. Collaborator samples were shipped for TCRbeta analysis as frozen whole blood, isolated PBMCs, or DNA extracted from either sample type. The receptor's source is an older woman with acute or convalescent COVID-19. Material: peripheral blood. This sequence uses TRBV4-2 and TRBJ1-1; 7 of the junction bases match TRBD1. The CDR3 protein: CASSPRQGLNTEAFF. The DNA sequence follows: TGTGCCAGCAGCCCCCGACAGGGATTGAACACTGAAGCTTTCTTT.